This is a list of T cell receptor beta chains from one sample in a study of identical twins. TCRdb re-called the 5' RACE reads with MiXCR, one entry per CDR3 protein. Counted here are hundreds of thousands of distinct CDR3 sequences, 11% to 15% occurring once; the ten biggest clones make up around 8.9%. Sample: memory (CD45RO+) T cells sorted from blood. These receptors were taken from a woman aged 18-29 years in good health. Both conserved end residues are part of each CDR3.

v_call	j_call	cdr3_aa
TRBV27	TRBJ1-2	CASGFWTGRDGYTF
TRBV29-1	TRBJ1-3	CSVRQSRNTIYF
TRBV4-3	TRBJ2-7	CASSPGVSYEQYF
TRBV2	TRBJ2-1	CASSGYYNEQFF
TRBV12-3/TRBV12-4	TRBJ1-1	CASSPGWGAAEAFF
TRBV20-1	TRBJ2-5	CSERYQETQYF
TRBV6-2/TRBV6-3	TRBJ2-1	CASSPSGGGEQFF
TRBV9	TRBJ2-3	CASSVEQIDTQYF
TRBV5-1	TRBJ1-4	CASSTEAGGEKLFF
TRBV7-8	TRBJ2-1	CASSVGSRAYNEQFF
TRBV29-1	TRBJ1-5	CSAGTGGQPQHF
TRBV5-8	TRBJ2-1	CASSLDTFSYNEQFF
TRBV15	TRBJ1-6	CATSRENTYNSPLHF
TRBV20-1	TRBJ2-1	CSAREGGPSVGWQFF
TRBV10-3	TRBJ2-3	CATATGDTQYF
TRBV30	TRBJ2-1	CAWSVDPGTSKFF
TRBV6-4	TRBJ2-3	CASSERGGQDTQYF
TRBV10-2	TRBJ1-5	CASSTGTGQPQHF
TRBV12-3/TRBV12-4	TRBJ2-2	CASSLLGTNTGELFF
TRBV6-2/TRBV6-3	TRBJ2-1	CASGTSGWDNEQFF
TRBV2	TRBJ2-7	CASSEARRLAGEQYF
TRBV7-2	TRBJ1-1	CASSPRVMAFF
TRBV20-1	TRBJ2-7	CSAPGTGGYEQYF
TRBV20-1	TRBJ2-7	CSAGIWMGSSYEQYF
TRBV12-3/TRBV12-4	TRBJ2-1	CASSLRIDRDEQFF
TRBV3-1	TRBJ1-2	CASSQVKRHGYTF
TRBV4-2	TRBJ1-2	CASSQVGTGAQGYTF
TRBV5-4	TRBJ2-7	CASSLLTGTGFYEQYF
TRBV5-1	TRBJ2-5	CASSFEQGALGGTQYF
TRBV12-3/TRBV12-4	TRBJ2-5	CASSLEYQTQYF
TRBV4-3	TRBJ2-4	CASSQDLSPGDIQYF
TRBV18	TRBJ2-1	CASSPASGNNNEQFF
TRBV5-4	TRBJ2-3	CATRPGLQRTDTQYF
TRBV5-1	TRBJ2-5	CASSPGTGGVETQYF
TRBV7-2	TRBJ2-5	CASSLDSGASKTQYF
TRBV20-1	TRBJ1-4	CATTGEGKLFF
TRBV18	TRBJ2-7	CASSPSRGAEGHF
TRBV4-3	TRBJ2-1	CASSQESSSGSGSYNEQFF
TRBV27	TRBJ2-3	CASSLGSSSTDTQYF
TRBV20-1	TRBJ2-5	CSARGDRGKTQYF
TRBV5-1	TRBJ2-5	CASSPGQRETQYF
TRBV6-6	TRBJ1-4	CASSRRDSELFF
TRBV4-1	TRBJ2-1	CASSPLLSGSAPEQFF
TRBV7-8	TRBJ1-1	CASGPRDRGRGTEAFF
TRBV3-1	TRBJ1-4	CASIGRGEKLFF
TRBV7-8	TRBJ2-2	CASSSSGGGQGNTGELFF
TRBV11-2	TRBJ2-3	CASSLSGGTKPQYF
TRBV7-8	TRBJ2-1	CASSLGAGGANNEQFF
TRBV12-3/TRBV12-4	TRBJ2-1	CASSLFRGGEEQFF
TRBV6-2/TRBV6-3	TRBJ2-7	CASSPLYEQYF
TRBV5-1	TRBJ1-1	CASRSTGFTEAFF
TRBV20-1	TRBJ2-7	CSVTSVGHSSYEQYF
TRBV7-3	TRBJ2-1	CASSTLAGIRDEQFF
TRBV14	TRBJ2-1	CASSHPRGSEQFF
TRBV6-5	TRBJ2-1	CASSSHPGTSAYNEQFF
TRBV3-1	TRBJ2-1	CASSQGTSGQFF
TRBV5-1	TRBJ2-7	CASSGTALAYEQYF
TRBV12-3/TRBV12-4	TRBJ1-2	CASSLSATGSYGYTF
TRBV30	TRBJ2-2	CAWNLKGTGELFF
TRBV4-1	TRBJ2-7	CASSQSWLAEHHEQYF